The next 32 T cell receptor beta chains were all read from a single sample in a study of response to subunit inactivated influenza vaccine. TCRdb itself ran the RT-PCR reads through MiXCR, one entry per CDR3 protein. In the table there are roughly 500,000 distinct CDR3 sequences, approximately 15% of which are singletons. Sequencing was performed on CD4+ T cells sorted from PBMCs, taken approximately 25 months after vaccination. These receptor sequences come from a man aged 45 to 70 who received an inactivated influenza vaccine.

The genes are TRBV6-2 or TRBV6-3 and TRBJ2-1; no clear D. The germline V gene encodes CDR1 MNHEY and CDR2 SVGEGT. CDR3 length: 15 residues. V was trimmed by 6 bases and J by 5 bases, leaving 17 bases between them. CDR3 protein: CASRPVGSLHNEQFF. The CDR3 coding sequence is TGTGCCAGCAGGCCGGTCGGCAGTCTCCACAATGAGCAGTTCTTC.

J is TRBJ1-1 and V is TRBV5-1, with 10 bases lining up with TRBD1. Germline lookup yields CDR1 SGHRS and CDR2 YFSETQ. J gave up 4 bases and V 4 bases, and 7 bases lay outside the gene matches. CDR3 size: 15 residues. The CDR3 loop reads CASSTGQGVRTEAFF. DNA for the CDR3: TGCGCCAGCAGCACCGGACAGGGGGTGCGCACTGAAGCTTTCTTT.

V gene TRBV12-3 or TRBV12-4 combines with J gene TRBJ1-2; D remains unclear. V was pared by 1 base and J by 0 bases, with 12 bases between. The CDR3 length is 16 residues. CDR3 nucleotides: TGTGCCAGCAGTTTAGGCACACGAAGAGCTAACTATGGCTACACCTTC. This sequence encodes CASSLGTRRANYGYTF.

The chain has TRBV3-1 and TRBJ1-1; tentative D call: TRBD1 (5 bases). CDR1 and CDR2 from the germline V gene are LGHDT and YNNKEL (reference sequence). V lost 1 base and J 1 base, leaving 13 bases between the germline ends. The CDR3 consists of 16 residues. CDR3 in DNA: TGTGCCAGCAGCCAAGGGGCGGGACTCACGAACACTGAAGCTTTCTTT. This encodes CASSQGAGLTNTEAFF.

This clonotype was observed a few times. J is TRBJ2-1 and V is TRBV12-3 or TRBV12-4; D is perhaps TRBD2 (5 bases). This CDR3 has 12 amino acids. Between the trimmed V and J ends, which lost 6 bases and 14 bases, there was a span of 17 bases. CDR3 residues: CASSPSEGIEFF. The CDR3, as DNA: TGTGCCAGCAGCCCAAGTGAGGGAATTGAGTTCTTC.

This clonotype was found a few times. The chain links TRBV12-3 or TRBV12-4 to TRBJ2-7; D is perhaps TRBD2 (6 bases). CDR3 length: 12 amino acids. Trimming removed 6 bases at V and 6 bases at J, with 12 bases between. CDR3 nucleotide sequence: TGTGCCAGCAGAAGACTAGTCGGCGAGCAGTACTTC. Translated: CASRRLVGEQYF.

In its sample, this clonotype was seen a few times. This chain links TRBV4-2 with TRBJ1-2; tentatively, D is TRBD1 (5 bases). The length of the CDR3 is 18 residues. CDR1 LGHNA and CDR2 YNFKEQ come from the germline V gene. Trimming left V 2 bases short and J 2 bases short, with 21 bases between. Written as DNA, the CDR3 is TGTGCCAGCAGCCAACCTCATGGGACGACTCATTCGAACTATGGCTACACCTTC. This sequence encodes CASSQPHGTTHSNYGYTF.

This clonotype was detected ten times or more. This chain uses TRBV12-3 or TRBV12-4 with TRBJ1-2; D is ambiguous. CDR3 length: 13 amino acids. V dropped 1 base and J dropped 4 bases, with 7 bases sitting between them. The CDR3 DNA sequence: TGTGCCAGCAGTTTAGACAGAATCTATGGCTACACCTTC. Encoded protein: CASSLDRIYGYTF.

The CDR3 region is CASSLAEGLGNIQYF. The CDR3 DNA reads as TGTGCCAGCAGCTTAGCGGAGGGTTTAGGAAACATTCAGTACTTC. The rearrangement joins TRBV9 to TRBJ2-4; D might be TRBD2 (6 bases). CDR1 is SGDLS and CDR2 is YYNGEE in the germline V gene. This CDR3 comprises 15 residues. V shed 4 bases and J shed 6 bases, with 17 bases lying between them.

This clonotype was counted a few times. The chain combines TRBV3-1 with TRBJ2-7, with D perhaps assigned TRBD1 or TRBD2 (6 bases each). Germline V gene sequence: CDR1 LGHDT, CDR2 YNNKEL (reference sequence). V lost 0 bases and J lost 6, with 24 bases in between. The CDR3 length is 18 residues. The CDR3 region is CASSQDRLGGQGGLEQYF. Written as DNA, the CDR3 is TGTGCCAGCAGCCAAGATCGATTGGGGGGACAAGGAGGACTCGAGCAGTACTTC.

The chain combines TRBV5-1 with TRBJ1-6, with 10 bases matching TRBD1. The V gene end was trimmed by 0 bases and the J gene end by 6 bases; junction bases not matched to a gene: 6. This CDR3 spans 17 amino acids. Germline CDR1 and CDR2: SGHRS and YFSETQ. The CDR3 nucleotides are TGCGCCAGCAGCTTGGAACCGGGACAGGGGTCTAATTCACCCCTCCACTTT. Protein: CASSLEPGQGSNSPLHF.

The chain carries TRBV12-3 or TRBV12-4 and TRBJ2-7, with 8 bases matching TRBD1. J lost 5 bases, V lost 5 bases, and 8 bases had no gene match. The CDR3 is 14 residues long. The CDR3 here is CASSTWTGLDEQYF. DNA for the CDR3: TGTGCCAGCAGTACCTGGACAGGGCTCGACGAGCAGTACTTC.

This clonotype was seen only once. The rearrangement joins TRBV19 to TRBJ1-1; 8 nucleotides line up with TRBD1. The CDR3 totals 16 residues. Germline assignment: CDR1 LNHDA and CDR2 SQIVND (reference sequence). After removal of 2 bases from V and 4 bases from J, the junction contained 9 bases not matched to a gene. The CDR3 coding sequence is TGTGCCAGTAGTATAACCCTGACAGGGGACAGCACTGAAGCTTTCTTT. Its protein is CASSITLTGDSTEAFF.

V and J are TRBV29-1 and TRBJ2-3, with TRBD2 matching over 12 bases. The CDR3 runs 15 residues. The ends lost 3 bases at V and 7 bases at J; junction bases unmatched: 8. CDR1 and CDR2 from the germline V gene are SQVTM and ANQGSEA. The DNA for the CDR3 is TGCAGCGTTGACTTCGGGACTAGCGGGCTTCATACGCAGTATTTT. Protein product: CSVDFGTSGLHTQYF.

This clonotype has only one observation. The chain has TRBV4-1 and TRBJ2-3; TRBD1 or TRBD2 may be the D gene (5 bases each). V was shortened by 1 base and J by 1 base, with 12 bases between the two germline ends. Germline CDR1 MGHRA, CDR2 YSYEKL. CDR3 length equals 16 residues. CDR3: CASSQGGRGRTDTQYF. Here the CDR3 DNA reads TGCGCCAGCAGCCAAGGGGGACGGGGCCGCACAGATACGCAGTATTTT.

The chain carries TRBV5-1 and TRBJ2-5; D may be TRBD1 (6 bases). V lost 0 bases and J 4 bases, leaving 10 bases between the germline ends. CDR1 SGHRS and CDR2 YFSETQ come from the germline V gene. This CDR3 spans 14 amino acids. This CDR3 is CASSLARGRETQYF. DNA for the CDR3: TGCGCCAGCAGCTTGGCCAGGGGCAGAGAGACCCAGTACTTC.

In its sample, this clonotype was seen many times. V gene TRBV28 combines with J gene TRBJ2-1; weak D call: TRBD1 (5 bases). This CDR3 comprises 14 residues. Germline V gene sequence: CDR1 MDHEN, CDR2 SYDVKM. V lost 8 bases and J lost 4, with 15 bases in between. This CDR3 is CASPPAGQYNEQFF. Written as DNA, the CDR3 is TGTGCCAGCCCCCCGGCAGGGCAATACAATGAGCAGTTCTTC.

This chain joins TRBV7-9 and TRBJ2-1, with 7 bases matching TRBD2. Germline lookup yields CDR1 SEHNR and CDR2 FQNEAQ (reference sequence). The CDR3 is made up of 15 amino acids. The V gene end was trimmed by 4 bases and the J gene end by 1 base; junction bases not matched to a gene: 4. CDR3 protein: CASSSPGRSYNEQFF. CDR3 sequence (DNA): TGTGCCAGCAGCTCCCCCGGGAGGTCCTACAATGAGCAGTTCTTC. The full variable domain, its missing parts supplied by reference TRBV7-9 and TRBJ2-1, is DTGVSQNPRHKITKRGQNVTFRCDPISEHNRLYWYRQTLGQGPEFLTYFQNEAQLEKSRLLSDRFSAERPKGSFSTLEIQRTEQGDSAMYLCASSSPGRSYNEQFFGPGTRLTVL.

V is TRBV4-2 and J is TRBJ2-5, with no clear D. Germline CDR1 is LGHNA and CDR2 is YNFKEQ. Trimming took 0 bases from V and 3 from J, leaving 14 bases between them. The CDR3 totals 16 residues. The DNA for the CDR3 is TGTGCCAGCAGCCAAGACGGAACAGTGGGAAAAGAGACCCAGTACTTC. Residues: CASSQDGTVGKETQYF.

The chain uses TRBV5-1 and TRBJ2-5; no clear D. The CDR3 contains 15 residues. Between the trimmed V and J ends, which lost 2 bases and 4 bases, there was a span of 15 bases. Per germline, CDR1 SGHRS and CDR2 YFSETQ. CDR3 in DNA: TGCGCCAGCAGCTTAATCGGTGGGCCGGGAGAGACCCAGTACTTC. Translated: CASSLIGGPGETQYF.

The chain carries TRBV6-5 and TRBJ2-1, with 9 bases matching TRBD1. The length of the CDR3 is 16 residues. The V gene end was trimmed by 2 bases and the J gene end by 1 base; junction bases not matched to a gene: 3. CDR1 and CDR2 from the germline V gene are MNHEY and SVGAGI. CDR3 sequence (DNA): TGTGCCAGCAGTTACACAGGGGGCCCTTCCTACAATGAGCAGTTCTTC. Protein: CASSYTGGPSYNEQFF.

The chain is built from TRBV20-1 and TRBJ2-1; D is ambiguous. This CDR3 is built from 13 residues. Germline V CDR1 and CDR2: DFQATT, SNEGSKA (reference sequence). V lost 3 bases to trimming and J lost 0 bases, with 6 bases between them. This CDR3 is CSASPSSYNEQFF. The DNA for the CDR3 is TGCAGTGCTAGCCCAAGCTCCTACAATGAGCAGTTCTTC.

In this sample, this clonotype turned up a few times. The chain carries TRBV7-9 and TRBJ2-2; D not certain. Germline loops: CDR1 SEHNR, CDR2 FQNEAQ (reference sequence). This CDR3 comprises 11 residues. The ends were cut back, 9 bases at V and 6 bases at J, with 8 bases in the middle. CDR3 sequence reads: CAREGSGELFF. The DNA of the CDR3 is TGTGCCAGAGAAGGATCCGGGGAGCTGTTTTTT.

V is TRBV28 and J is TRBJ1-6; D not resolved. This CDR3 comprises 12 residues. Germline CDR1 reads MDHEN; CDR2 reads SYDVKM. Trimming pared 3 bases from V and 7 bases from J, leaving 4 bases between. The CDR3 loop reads CASSLPNSPLHF. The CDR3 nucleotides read TGTGCCAGCAGTTTGCCCAATTCACCCCTCCACTTT. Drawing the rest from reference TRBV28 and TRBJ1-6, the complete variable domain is DVKVTQSSRYLVKRTGEKVFLECVQDMDHENMFWYRQDPGLGLRLIYFSYDVKMKEKGDIPEGYSVSREKKERFSLILESASTNQTSMYLCASSLPNSPLHFGNGTRLTVT.

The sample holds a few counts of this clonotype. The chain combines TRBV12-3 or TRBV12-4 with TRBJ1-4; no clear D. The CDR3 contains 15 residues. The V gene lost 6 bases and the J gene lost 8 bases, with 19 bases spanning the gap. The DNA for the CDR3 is TGTGCCAGCAGCCCCCTTGGCAGGTTGACCGAAAAACTGTTTTTT. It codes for CASSPLGRLTEKLFF.

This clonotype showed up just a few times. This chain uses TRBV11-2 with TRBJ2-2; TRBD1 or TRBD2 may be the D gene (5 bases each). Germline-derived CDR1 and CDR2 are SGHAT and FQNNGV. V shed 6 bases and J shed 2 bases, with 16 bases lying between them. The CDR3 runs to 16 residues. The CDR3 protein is CASRGPGRTNTGELFF. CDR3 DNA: TGTGCCAGCAGAGGTCCGGGACGGACTAACACCGGGGAGCTGTTTTTT.

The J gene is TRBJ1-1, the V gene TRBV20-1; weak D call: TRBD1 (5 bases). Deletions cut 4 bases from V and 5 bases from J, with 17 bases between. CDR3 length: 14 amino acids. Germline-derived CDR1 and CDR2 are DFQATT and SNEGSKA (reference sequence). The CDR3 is CSATKPGTTTEAFF. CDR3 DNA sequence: TGCAGTGCTACAAAACCCGGGACGACAACTGAAGCTTTCTTT.

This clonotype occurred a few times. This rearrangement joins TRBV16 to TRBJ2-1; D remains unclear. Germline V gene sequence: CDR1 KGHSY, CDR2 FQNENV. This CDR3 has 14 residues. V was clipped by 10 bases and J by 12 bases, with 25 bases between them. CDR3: CANRISRARAPQFF. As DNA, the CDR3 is TGTGCCAACCGAATTTCCCGAGCCCGGGCCCCGCAGTTCTTC.

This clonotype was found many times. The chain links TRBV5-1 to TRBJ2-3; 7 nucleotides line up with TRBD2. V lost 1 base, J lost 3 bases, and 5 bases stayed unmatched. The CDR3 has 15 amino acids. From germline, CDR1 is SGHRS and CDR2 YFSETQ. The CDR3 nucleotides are TGCGCCAGCAGCTTGTCTAGCGGAAGGACAGATACGCAGTATTTT. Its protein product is CASSLSSGRTDTQYF.

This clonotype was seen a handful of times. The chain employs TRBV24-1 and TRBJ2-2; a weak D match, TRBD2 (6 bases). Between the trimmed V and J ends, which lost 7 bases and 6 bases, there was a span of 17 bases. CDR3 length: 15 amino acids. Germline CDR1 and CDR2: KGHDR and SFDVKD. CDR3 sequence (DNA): TGTGCCACCAGCGCCGGGACTGTTGACGCCGGGGAGCTGTTTTTT. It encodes CATSAGTVDAGELFF.

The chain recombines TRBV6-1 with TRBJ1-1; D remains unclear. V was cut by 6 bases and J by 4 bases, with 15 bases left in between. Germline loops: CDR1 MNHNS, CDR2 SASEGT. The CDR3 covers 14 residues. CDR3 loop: CASSHTRKGTEAFF. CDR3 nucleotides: TGTGCCAGCAGCCACACCCGAAAGGGCACTGAAGCTTTCTTT.

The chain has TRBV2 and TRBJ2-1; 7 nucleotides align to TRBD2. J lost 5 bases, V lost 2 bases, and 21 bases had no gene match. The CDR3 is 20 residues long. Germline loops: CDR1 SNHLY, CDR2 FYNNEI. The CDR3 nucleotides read TGTGCCAGCAGTGAAAATTCGTGGCTAGCGGTCCTAAGCGTGAACAATGAGCAGTTCTTC. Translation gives CASSENSWLAVLSVNNEQFF.